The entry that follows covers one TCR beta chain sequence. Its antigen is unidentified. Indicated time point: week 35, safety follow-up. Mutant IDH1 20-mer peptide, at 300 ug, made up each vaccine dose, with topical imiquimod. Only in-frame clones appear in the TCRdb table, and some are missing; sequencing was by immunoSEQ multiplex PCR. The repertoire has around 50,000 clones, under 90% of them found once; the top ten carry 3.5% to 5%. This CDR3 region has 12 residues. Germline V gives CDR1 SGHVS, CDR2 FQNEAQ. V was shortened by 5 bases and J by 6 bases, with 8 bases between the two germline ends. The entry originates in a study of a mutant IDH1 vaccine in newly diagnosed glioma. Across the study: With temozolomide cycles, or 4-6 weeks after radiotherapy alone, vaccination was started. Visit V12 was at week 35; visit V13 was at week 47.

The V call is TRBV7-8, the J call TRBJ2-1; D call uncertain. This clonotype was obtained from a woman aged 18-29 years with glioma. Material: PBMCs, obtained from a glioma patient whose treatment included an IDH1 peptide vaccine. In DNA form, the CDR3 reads TGTGCCAGCAGCCCGCCTGGCAATGAGCAGTTCTTC. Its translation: CASSPPGNEQFF. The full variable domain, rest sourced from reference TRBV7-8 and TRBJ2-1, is GAGVSQSPRYKVAKRGQDVALRCDPISGHVSLFWYQQALGQGPEFLTYFQNEAQLDKSGLPSDRFFAERPEGSVSTLKIQRTQQEDSAVYLCASSPPGNEQFFGPGTRLTVL.